The rows below give T cell receptor beta chains drawn from one sample of a study of blood T cells in healthy people across ages. TCRdb re-analysed the 5' RACE reads in MiXCR, keeping a single row per CDR3 protein. The sample has 750,000 to 950,000 distinct CDR3 sequences, about 27% seen once; the top ten hold 10% to 13%. A further study also used this sample, focusing on T cells of mothers and their children.

The specimen was blood. The source is a woman aged 35 to 49 in good health. Both conserved end residues are part of each CDR3. A D gene is named only where the DNA matches it firmly. Clone size is stated in some rows and not others, as once, few, many or a class when expanded.

TRBV25-1 | . | . | CASSDYGPQHF
TRBV12-3/TRBV12-4 | TRBD1 | few | CATLRDRVGDTQYF
TRBV7-2 | . | many | CASAGAQGGYGYTF
TRBV25-1 | . | . | CASSSGLTLTQYF
TRBV6-5 | . | many | CASTLGRNYGYTF
TRBV12-3/TRBV12-4 | TRBD2 | . | CASSFYSGGVSDTQYF
TRBV6-2/TRBV6-3 | . | . | CTSSYYQVQETQYF
TRBV7-2 | TRBD1 | . | CASSGQANQPQHF
TRBV7-2 | . | few | CASSLGWTTVTDTQYF
TRBV20-1 | TRBD1 | . | CSARGYSRTGGGVNTEAFF
TRBV12-3/TRBV12-4 | TRBD1 | few | CASKKYRDRAEKLFF
TRBV7-2 | . | . | CASSFDRRNEAFF
TRBV6-1 | TRBD1 | . | CASSVRGQRGSGYTF
TRBV28 | TRBD1 | few | CASSSRRTGDNEQFF
TRBV20-1 | . | . | CSSLASSTDTQYF
TRBV6-6 | TRBD2 | few | CATIGLATVYEQYF
TRBV5-1 | TRBD2 | many | CASRLASGGAYNEQFF
TRBV29-1 | . | . | CSAMDTGTEAFF
TRBV7-6 | . | many | CASSSTGSTEAFF
TRBV20-1 | . | many | CSAHRSGTDTQYF
TRBV15 | . | few | CATSRAAGVPFTNNEQFF
TRBV6-4 | TRBD2 | . | CASSPGTSGGDNEQFF
TRBV7-8 | TRBD1 | few | CASSLSGTVGTEAFF
TRBV29-1 | TRBD2 | . | CSVERGLAGGRSYNEQFF
TRBV3-1 | . | few | CASSPRSGAAYNEQFF
TRBV20-1 | . | many | CSARGVSTDTQYF
TRBV4-3 | . | . | CASSQEKLGTTQYF
TRBV30 | . | few | CACPGGYYGYTF
TRBV18 | TRBD1 | . | CASSKGQANEKLFF
TRBV7-9 | . | many | CASSPQVEQYF
TRBV20-1 | . | . | CSVIRSYEQYF
TRBV4-1 | TRBD1 | many | CASSQAGQGNYEQYF
TRBV7-2 | TRBD1 | many | CASSLGDRRRTEAFF
TRBV6-5 | TRBD1 | few | CASSLGQGIYDTQYF
TRBV15 | . | . | CATSRVVQSGAGYTF
TRBV14 | TRBD2 | . | CASSHLGLAGFTDTQYF